This TCR beta chain was captured in a study of T cells after yellow fever vaccination (dated by TCRdb to between 2018 and 2020). About the investigation overall: Libraries from fractions with low cell numbers were prepared with the SMART-Seq v4 Ultra Low Input RNA kit. To follow T-cell clones before and after both primary and booster YFV17D yellow fever vaccination, bulk TCR alpha and beta repertoires underwent longitudinal sequencing. Two healthy male donors, one aged 18 to 29 and one aged 30 to 40 years, made up the cohort. Bulk PBMC replicates and cell subsets were isolated from blood drawn at multiple timepoints before and after both primary and secondary immunization. Beyond this particular receptor, the publication reports: A small share of clonotypes occurred in both CD4 and CD8 compartments, likely arising from convergent recombination. The secondary T-cell response was weaker than the primary response but faster, peaking on day 5 instead of day 15. Because only a couple of donors were included in the study, the extent to which the findings can be generalized is limited. Because abundant contaminating clonotypes from the bulk population could be contained in FACS-sorted repertoires, computational filtering was required. After the booster, most clones that had expanded after primary vaccination were detected again (almost 97% of CD4 and around nine tenths of CD8), suggesting broad maintenance of memory.

About this clonotype: No antigen is known for it. Base-call qualities are not available, and no considerably larger clone is one nucleotide away.

TCR cDNA was synthesized by 5'RACE template switching, through which a universal primer site and unique molecular identifiers were introduced. Priming for cDNA synthesis came from both the TCR alpha and TCR beta constant segments. Two PCR steps were used to amplify libraries, with sample barcodes and sequencing adapters being added in the second step. Libraries were sequenced on Illumina HiSeq 2500 (2x100 bp) or NovaSeq (2x150 bp). The original methods were these. MIGEC handled demultiplexing of reads and collapsing into UMI consensus sequences, while MiXCR performed V(D)J alignment. Vaccine-responding clonotypes were defined with edgeR using replicate PBMC samples, requiring FDR below 0.01 and a log2 fold change above 5 up to day 15. Each bulk clonotype received a CD4 or CD8 identity based on whether the sequenced CD4 or CD8 repertoire contained that clonotype at higher abundance. TCRdb ran its own pipeline on the public reads, namely fastp trimming at Q25 and MiXCR clone calling, and kept in-frame beta chains. Records with the same CDR3 protein are collapsed into one entry carrying the most frequent genes and DNA. The V and J calls were not made by the authors but by TCRdb's processing. The sample table lists 300,000 to 350,000 distinct CDR3 sequences, roughly 8% of them with a count of one. About 16% of the sample comes from the top ten.

Trimming takes 6 bases from V and 6 bases from J, and the germline ends sit 14 bases apart. Per the germline V gene (reference sequence), DFQATT is the CDR1 and SNEGSKA is the CDR2. The CDR3 goes from the cysteine to the phenylalanine over 12 residues. Only the CDR3 region is kept as DNA, spanning 36 bases read in frame from base 1. What the treatment or condition label conveys for this sample: live attenuated yellow fever vaccine strain. Two biological replicates of bulk PBMCs were collected at each blood-draw timepoint. A standard Ficoll-Paque protocol was used to isolate PBMCs from peripheral blood. TriZol was used to extract RNA from bulk PBMCs, CD4 and CD8 fractions, and dextramer-positive and dextramer-negative fractions.

This sequence was found in a man between 18 and 29 years old who received the YFV17D yellow fever vaccine. Recombination connected TRBV20-1 to TRBJ1-1; TRBD1 might be the D gene, on 5 matching bases. Here the sequenced sample was PBMCs, taken about 49 days after the first yellow fever vaccination. CDR3 loop: CSAVEVGAEAFF. The sequenced DNA: TGCAGTGCCGTTGAGGTGGGGGCTGAAGCTTTCTTT.